This passage covers 18 T cell receptor beta chains from one sample sequenced in a study of blood T cell repertoires in COVID-19. Clones were sequenced by immunoSEQ multiplex PCR, and TCRdb holds only the in-frame ones, with some missing. The sample consists of about 75,000 clones, 79% of them appearing once. Sequencing used peripheral blood. The receptors come from a woman of 80 years or more with active or convalescent COVID-19.

The chain uses TRBV5-8 and TRBJ1-1; D is ambiguous. The CDR3 consists of 16 residues. Germline V gene sequence: CDR1 SGHTS, CDR2 YDEGEE. V dropped 1 base and J dropped 0 bases, with 13 bases sitting between them. The CDR3 spells CASSLMAGKMNTEAFF. In nucleotides, the CDR3 is TGTGCCAGCAGCTTGATGGCAGGAAAAATGAACACTGAAGCTTTCTTT.

The rearrangement links TRBV15 to TRBJ2-5, with a tentative D call TRBD2 (5 bases). CDR3 length: 14 residues. CDR1 and CDR2 (germline): LNHNV, YYDKDF (reference sequence). V lost 1 base to trimming and J lost 5 bases, with 11 bases between them. Here the CDR3 DNA reads TGTGCCACCAGCAGAGGAGGGAGTGGGGAGACCCAGTACTTC. It codes for CATSRGGSGETQYF.

This clone has more than one count but fewer than ten. This sequence joins TRBV24-1 and TRBJ1-2, with D maybe TRBD1 (5 bases). Trimming cost V 5 bases and J 2 bases, with 8 bases left between them. The CDR3 spans 13 residues. The germline V gene has CDR1 KGHDR and CDR2 SFDVKD. The CDR3: CATSVGGNYGYTF. The DNA of the CDR3 is TGTGCCACCAGTGTTGGGGGGAACTATGGCTACACCTTC.

This clone was seen a single time. V gene TRBV9 combines with J gene TRBJ2-1, with 8 positions matching TRBD2. The CDR3 covers 15 residues. Germline CDR1 reads SGDLS; CDR2 reads YYNGEE. With V trimmed by 2 bases and J by 8 bases, 9 bases remained unmatched. CDR3 coding DNA: TGTGCCAGCAGCGTCAGCGGGGGAATATTTTATGAGCAGTTCTTC. Protein product: CASSVSGGIFYEQFF.

The rearrangement joins TRBV27 to TRBJ1-2; 11 bases match TRBD1. CDR1 and CDR2 from the germline V gene are MNHEY and SMNVEV (reference sequence). The CDR3 totals 19 residues. The junction had 19 bases not matched to a gene; V was cut back by 6 bases and J by 4 bases. The CDR3 reads CASSQLLLGTGGESYGYTF. The CDR3 coding sequence is TGTGCCAGCAGCCAGTTGTTGTTGGGGACAGGGGGAGAGAGCTATGGCTACACCTTC.

The V call is TRBV24-1, the J call TRBJ2-7; tentatively, D is TRBD1 (6 bases). CDR3 length: 13 amino acids. CDR1 is KGHDR, CDR2 SFDVKD, per germline. V was clipped by 3 bases and J by 3 bases, with 8 bases between them. Here the CDR3 reads CATSDTGYYEQYF. The CDR3 DNA reads TGTGCCACCAGTGATACAGGGTACTACGAGCAGTACTTC.

This chain uses TRBV7-2 with TRBJ2-5, with 14 bases lining up with TRBD2. Germline assignment: CDR1 SGHTA and CDR2 FQGNSA. CDR3 length: 16 amino acids. V was clipped by 1 base and J by 2 bases; unmatched bases: 0. CDR3 bases: TGTGCCAGCAGCTTAGGGACTAGCGGGGGGCAAGAGACCCAGTACTTC. This codes for CASSLGTSGGQETQYF.

The chain uses TRBV5-1 and TRBJ2-5, with TRBD1 matching over 10 bases. The CDR3 length is 14 residues. V lost 7 bases to trimming and J lost 4 bases; unmatched junction nucleotides: 7. Germline CDR1 SGHRS, CDR2 YFSETQ. CDR3 sequence: CASQPTGGGETQYF. CDR3 nucleotides: TGCGCCAGCCAACCGACAGGGGGCGGAGAGACCCAGTACTTC.

This clone was seen a few times. In DNA form, the CDR3 reads TGCGCCAGCAGTCAGGGCCTCTCCTACAATGAGCAGTTCTTC. This translates into CASSQGLSYNEQFF. The V gene is TRBV5-1, the J gene TRBJ2-1, with D possibly TRBD1 on 5 matching bases. V was shortened by 5 bases and J by 0 bases, with 9 bases between the two germline ends. This CDR3 region has 14 residues. CDR1 SGHRS and CDR2 YFSETQ come from the germline V gene.

V and J are TRBV6-1 and TRBJ1-1; D gene unclear. This CDR3 contains 13 residues. V lost 2 bases and J lost 5, with 9 bases in between. The germline gives CDR1 MNHNS, CDR2 SASEGT. The CDR3 loop is CASSERGRTEAFF. CDR3 sequence (DNA): TGTGCCAGCAGTGAAAGAGGGAGGACTGAAGCTTTCTTT.

V and J are TRBV9 and TRBJ1-2; weak D call: TRBD1 (5 bases). Germline V gene lookup returns CDR1 SGDLS and CDR2 YYNGEE. The V end lost 0 bases, the J end lost 0 bases, and 9 bases lay between the germline ends. The CDR3 has 15 amino acids. CDR3: CASSVGPGANYGYTF. The CDR3 nucleotides read TGTGCCAGCAGCGTAGGACCGGGGGCTAACTATGGCTACACCTTC.

This clone has just one count. The same CDR3 arises from other DNA sequences in this sample as well. The chain recombines TRBV18 with TRBJ2-5, with 11 bases lining up with TRBD1. The germline V gene encodes CDR1 KGHSH and CDR2 LQKENI. V lost 4 bases, J lost 1 base, and 2 bases stayed unmatched. This CDR3 region has 15 residues. For the CDR3, the DNA is TGTGCCAGCTCACGCGGGACAGGGGGCCAAGAGACCCAGTACTTC. Amino acid sequence: CASSRGTGGQETQYF.

This rearrangement joins TRBV2 to TRBJ1-6; D perhaps matches TRBD1 (5 bases). V lost 6 bases and J 10 bases, leaving 10 bases between the germline ends. CDR1 and CDR2 (germline): SNHLY, FYNNEI. The CDR3 has 12 amino acids. As DNA, the CDR3 is TGTGCCAGCAGGGGGGAGGGCTCACCCCTCCACTTT. Translated, it gives CASRGEGSPLHF. Variable domain in full (rest from reference TRBV2 and TRBJ1-6): EPEVTQTPSHQVTQMGQEVILRCVPISNHLYFYWYRQILGQKVEFLVSFYNNEISEKSEIFDDQFSVERPDGSNFTLKIRSTKLEDSAMYFCASRGEGSPLHFGNGTRLTVT.

This clone was picked up a small number of times. V is TRBV15 and J is TRBJ1-1; D may be TRBD1 (6 bases). Per germline, CDR1 LNHNV and CDR2 YYDKDF (reference sequence). Trimming took off 3 bases at V and 11 bases at J, with 13 bases between the two ends. CDR3 length: 12 amino acids. In DNA, the CDR3 is TGTGCCACCAGCAGGAACCGGGACACGGCTTTCTTT. Translated, it gives CATSRNRDTAFF.

The chain recombines TRBV6-2 or TRBV6-3 with TRBJ2-2; D gene unclear. The germline V gene encodes CDR1 MNHEY and CDR2 SVGEGT. CDR3 length: 15 amino acids. V was clipped by 6 bases and J by 4 bases, with 15 bases between them. The CDR3 DNA reads TGTGCCAGCAGCCCCTTTTGGGCGAGCACCGGGGAGCTGTTTTTT. Translation: CASSPFWASTGELFF.

The chain carries TRBV2 and TRBJ1-5; 12 nucleotides line up with TRBD1. Trimming at V came to 7 bases and at J to 5 bases, leaving 6 bases not matched to a gene. Per germline, CDR1 SNHLY and CDR2 FYNNEI. CDR3 size: 15 residues. The CDR3 bases are TGTGCCAGCACCTTGGGACAGGGGGCAGATCAGCCCCAGCATTTT. This translates into CASTLGQGADQPQHF. The full variable domain, its missing parts supplied by reference TRBV2 and TRBJ1-5, is EPEVTQTPSHQVTQMGQEVILRCVPISNHLYFYWYRQILGQKVEFLVSFYNNEISEKSEIFDDQFSVERPDGSNFTLKIRSTKLEDSAMYFCASTLGQGADQPQHFGDGTRLSIL.

The chain employs TRBV28 and TRBJ2-1; 10 nucleotides agree with TRBD1. The CDR3 is 13 residues long. After removal of 8 bases from V and 4 bases from J, the junction contained 2 bases not matched to a gene. In germline, CDR1 is MDHEN, CDR2 SYDVKM. The CDR3 sequence: CASGTGAYNEQFF. The CDR3 nucleotides are TGTGCCAGCGGGACAGGGGCGTACAATGAGCAGTTCTTC.

This sequence joins TRBV18 and TRBJ2-7, with 7 positions matching TRBD1. V lost 2 bases and J lost 5; bases outside the gene matches: 9. Germline CDR1 KGHSH, CDR2 LQKENI. This CDR3 is 15 amino acids long. CDR3 residues: CASSPFLQGSDEQYF. CDR3 coding DNA: TGTGCCAGCTCACCATTCCTACAGGGGAGCGACGAGCAGTACTTC. The full variable domain, completed using reference TRBV18 and TRBJ2-7, is NAGVMQNPRHLVRRRGQEARLRCSPMKGHSHVYWYRQLPEEGLKFMVYLQKENIIDESGMPKERFSAEFPKEGPSILRIQQVVRGDSAAYFCASSPFLQGSDEQYFGPGTRLTVT.